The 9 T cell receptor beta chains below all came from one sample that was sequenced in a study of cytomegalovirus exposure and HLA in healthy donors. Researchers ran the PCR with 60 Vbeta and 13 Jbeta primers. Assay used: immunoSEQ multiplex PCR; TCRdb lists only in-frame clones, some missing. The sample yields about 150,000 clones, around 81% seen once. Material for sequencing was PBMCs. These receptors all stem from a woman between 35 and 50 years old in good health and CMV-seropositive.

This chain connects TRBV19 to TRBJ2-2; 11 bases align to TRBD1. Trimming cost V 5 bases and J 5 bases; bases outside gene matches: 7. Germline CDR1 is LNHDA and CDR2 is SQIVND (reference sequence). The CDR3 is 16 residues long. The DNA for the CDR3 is TGTGCCAGTAGTGAAGGACAGGGGGCATGGACCGGGGAGCTGTTTTTT. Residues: CASSEGQGAWTGELFF.

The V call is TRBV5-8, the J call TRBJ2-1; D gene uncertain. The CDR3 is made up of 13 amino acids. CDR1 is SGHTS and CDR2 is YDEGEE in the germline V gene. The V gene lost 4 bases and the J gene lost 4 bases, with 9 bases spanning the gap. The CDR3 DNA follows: TGTGCCAGCAGCCCGACACCTTACAATGAGCAGTTCTTC. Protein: CASSPTPYNEQFF.

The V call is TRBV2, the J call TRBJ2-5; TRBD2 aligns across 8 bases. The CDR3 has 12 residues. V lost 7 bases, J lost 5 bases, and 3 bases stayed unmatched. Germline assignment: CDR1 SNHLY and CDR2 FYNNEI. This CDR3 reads CASTPGGETQYF. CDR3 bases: TGTGCCAGCACCCCGGGGGGGGAGACCCAGTACTTC.

In nucleotides, the CDR3 is TGCGCCAGCAGCCCCGGACAGGGTTTGCGGGAGCAGTACTTC. Translating it yields CASSPGQGLREQYF. The V gene is TRBV5-1, the J gene TRBJ2-7, with 8 bases fitting TRBD1. The CDR3 totals 14 residues. V was pared by 4 bases and J by 7 bases, with 10 bases of the junction left unmatched. Germline V gives CDR1 SGHRS, CDR2 YFSETQ.

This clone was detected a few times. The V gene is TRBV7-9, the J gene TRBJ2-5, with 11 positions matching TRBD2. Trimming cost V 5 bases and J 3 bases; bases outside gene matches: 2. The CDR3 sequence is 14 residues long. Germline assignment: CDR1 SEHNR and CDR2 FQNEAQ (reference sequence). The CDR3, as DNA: TGTGCCAGCAGCAGGGGACTAGCGGAAGAGACCCAGTACTTC. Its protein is CASSRGLAEETQYF.

The CDR3 spells CASSLEQPQHF. The CDR3 DNA is TGCGCCAGCAGCTTAGAGCAGCCCCAGCATTTT. This chain links TRBV5-1 with TRBJ1-5; D unresolved. The germline V gene has CDR1 SGHRS and CDR2 YFSETQ. V was trimmed by 2 bases and J by 7 bases, leaving 4 bases between them. The CDR3 contains 11 residues. The full variable domain, in which reference TRBV5-1 and TRBJ1-5 provide the parts outside the CDR3, is KAGVTQTPRYLIKTRGQQVTLSCSPISGHRSVSWYQQTPGQGLQFLFEYFSETQRNKGNFPGRFSGRQFSNSRSEMNVSTLELGDSALYLCASSLEQPQHFGDGTRLSIL.

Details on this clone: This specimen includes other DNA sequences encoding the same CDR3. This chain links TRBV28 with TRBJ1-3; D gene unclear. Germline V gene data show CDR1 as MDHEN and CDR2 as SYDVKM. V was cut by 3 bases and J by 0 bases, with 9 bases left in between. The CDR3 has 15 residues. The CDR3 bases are TGTGCCAGCAGTTTGCGGGGAAACTCTGGAAACACCATATATTTT. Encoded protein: CASSLRGNSGNTIYF.

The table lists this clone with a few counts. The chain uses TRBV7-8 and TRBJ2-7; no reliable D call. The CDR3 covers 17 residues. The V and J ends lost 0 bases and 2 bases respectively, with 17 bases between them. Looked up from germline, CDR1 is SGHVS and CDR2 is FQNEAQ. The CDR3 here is CASSLATSHEPTYEQYF. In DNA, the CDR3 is TGTGCCAGCAGCTTAGCGACTTCCCATGAACCCACCTACGAGCAGTACTTC.

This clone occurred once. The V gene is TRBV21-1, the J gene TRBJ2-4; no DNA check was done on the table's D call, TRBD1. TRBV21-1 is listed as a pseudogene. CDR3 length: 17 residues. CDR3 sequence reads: CASSTPGHILAKNIQYF. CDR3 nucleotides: TGTGCCAGCAGCACCCCAGGACATATCTTAGCCAAAAACATTCAGTACTTC.